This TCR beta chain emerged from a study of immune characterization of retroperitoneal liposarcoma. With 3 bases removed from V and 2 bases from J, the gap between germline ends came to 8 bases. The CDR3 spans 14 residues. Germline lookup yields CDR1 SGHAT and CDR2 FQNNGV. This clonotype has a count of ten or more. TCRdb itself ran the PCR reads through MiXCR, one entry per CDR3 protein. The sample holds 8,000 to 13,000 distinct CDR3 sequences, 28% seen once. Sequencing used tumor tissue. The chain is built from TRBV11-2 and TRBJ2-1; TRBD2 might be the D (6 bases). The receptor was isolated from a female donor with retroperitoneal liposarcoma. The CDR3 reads CASSFGEAYNEQFF. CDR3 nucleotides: TGTGCCAGCAGCTTCGGGGAGGCCTACAATGAGCAGTTCTTC.